This T cell receptor (beta chain) was documented in a study of T cell responses to AZD1222 COVID-19 vaccine. Using immunoSEQ multiplex PCR, the repertoire was profiled, and TCRdb retains in-frame clones only, with some absent. The top ten clones hold 2% to 3% of a sample with 50,000 to 65,000 clones, about 87% of them seen once. This CDR3 comprises 14 residues. Per germline, CDR1 MNHNS and CDR2 SASEGT. V dropped 3 bases and J dropped 1 base, with 9 bases sitting between them. A single count supports this clone. Sequenced here: peripheral blood, sampled 28 days after the second AZD1222 dose. The TCR comes from an adult who received the AZD1222 COVID-19 vaccine. The V gene is TRBV6-1, the J gene TRBJ1-1; D gene uncertain. In DNA, the CDR3 is TGTGCCAGCAGTGAGGGCCTGCGGAACACTGAAGCTTTCTTT. It yields the protein CASSEGLRNTEAFF.